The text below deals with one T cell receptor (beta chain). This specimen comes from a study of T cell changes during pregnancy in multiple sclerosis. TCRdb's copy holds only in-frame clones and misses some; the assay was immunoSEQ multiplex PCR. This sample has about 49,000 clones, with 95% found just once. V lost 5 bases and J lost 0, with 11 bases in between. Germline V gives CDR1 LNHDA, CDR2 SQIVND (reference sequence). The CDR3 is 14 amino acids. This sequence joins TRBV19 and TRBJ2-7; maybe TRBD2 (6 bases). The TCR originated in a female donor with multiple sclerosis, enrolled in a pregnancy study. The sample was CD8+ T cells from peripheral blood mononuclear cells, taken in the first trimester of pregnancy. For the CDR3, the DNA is TGTGCCAGTAGTGGGAGGACCTACTCCTACGAGCAGTACTTC. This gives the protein CASSGRTYSYEQYF.